This TCR beta chain was obtained from a study of shared clonotypes between healthy human individuals (dated by TCRdb to the early 2020s). The study in broad terms: The cohort comprised two women and a few men aged 18 to 49 years. To estimate repertoire size and how much clonotype sharing occurs between individuals, the study deeply sequenced the blood TCR repertoires of several healthy adults. To increase sequencing depth and limit assay-specific biases, different laboratories used diverse techniques to prepare libraries and sequence TCR repertoires. Each donor's leukapheresis produced roughly between roughly 0.85 and 9.5 billion PBMCs. For each donor, CD4 naive and CD4 memory were each run on three plates, CD8 naive on two plates, and CD8 memory on one plate.

Using the deep immunoSEQ assay, TCR CDR3 regions were amplified from genomic DNA by multiplex PCR. Extracted genomic DNA from each cell subset was spread evenly across all wells of several immunoSEQ 96-well plates, with each plate serving as a replicate. For sorted subsets, approximately 0.2 ug of genomic DNA, equivalent to 25,000 to 30,000 T cell genomes, went into each replicate PCR. The purified libraries were quantified using a Qubit 3.0 fluorometer, sized with a Bioanalyzer 2100, and then quantified again using the KAPA Library Quantification kit. A separate single-read 150-cycle Illumina NextSeq 550 flow cell was used to sequence each immunoSEQ 96-well plate. From the authors' description of their analysis: The immunoSEQ output contained only junctional sequences without quality scores, so filtering could not match that applied to full-length reads. To assign V/J genes and CDR3, sequences were annotated using PyIR, a Python wrapper for IgBLAST v1.9, with IMGT germline references. Reads were filtered out if the reads had weak V/J assignments (E-value above 1e-6), no CDR3, stop codons, out-of-frame junctions, or ambiguous translated residues. A V3J clonotype was defined by an identical inferred V gene, J gene, and CDR3 amino acid sequence. Percentage overlap between repertoires was computed as shared unique clonotypes divided by the size of the smaller repertoire. RTK rarefaction, the Chao1 estimator, and Recon v2.1 estimates of unobserved clonotypes were used to assess repertoire richness. OLGA was used to compute generation probabilities for all TCRbeta clonotypes that the gDNA method yielded from a few donors. Entries here come from immuneACCESS through TCRdb and include only in-frame sequences with V and J called. Some clones fail to appear in such tables; in the studies checked, an unresolved V gene covers under half of the shortfall, and the cause of the remainder is unknown. That table is the source of V, J and clone size, and D and trimming were worked out from the DNA. This sample gives about 2.2 million clones in total; roughly 93% of them show up just once. The ten largest clonotypes hold more than 1.5% of the sample.

In the case of this clone: This clone's antigen is unknown. It has no much larger one-base neighbor in the sample; base qualities were not kept.

CD8 naive samples were CD45RO-negative cells positively selected for CCR7, giving a CD45RA+CCR7+ population that excluded TemRA cells. The donors were healthy, HIV-negative adults who had no recently reported acute infections or vaccinations. Only Caucasian adults living in Nashville, Tennessee, USA were represented among the donors. After blood collection by leukapheresis, PBMCs were isolated using Ficoll-Histopaque density gradient centrifugation and then cryopreserved in the vapor phase of liquid nitrogen. Analytical flow cytometry was used to check the purity and quantity of every magnetically sorted T cell population. From each sorted fraction, genomic DNA was isolated and quantified by UV absorbance on a Nanodrop 2000c. Points the paper makes about the study in general: Higher generation probabilities were observed for clonotypes shared by all four sorted-subset donors than for non-shared clonotypes. Larger estimated clonotype richness was generally found for naive subsets than for memory subsets. Sharing across four donors was observed for about 5% of naive CD4, 3.5% of naive CD8, 2% to 2.5% of memory CD4, and about 0.4% of memory CD8 clonotypes. The genetic and exposure-history diversity represented was limited by the small number of donors. Rarefaction of sorted-subset datasets indicated incomplete sequencing despite the large sequencing depth. Based on pairwise subsampling, the degree of clonotype sharing among donors was expected to be affected by sequencing depth. Sampling was limited to blood, and TCR repertoires in tissue likely differ from TCR repertoires in blood.

The source material was naive CD8+ T cells from PBMCs. Taken with the paper, the label for cell subset or site translates to: CD45RA+CCR7+. This sequence originates from a man aged 18 to 29 in good health. Some clones in this sample may be carry-over from other donors' samples.

In nucleotides, the sequence is TGTGCCAGCAGCTTAACCTCGGTGGACCTAAGGTACGAGCAGTACTTC. Protein translation: CASSLTSVDLRYEQYF. In this chain, TRBV7-9 is recombined with TRBJ2-7, with the D gene uncertain. Trimming takes 2 bases from V and 4 bases from J, and the germline ends sit 18 bases apart. From the cysteine up to the phenylalanine, the CDR3 has a length of 16 residues. CDR3 DNA only is kept here, 48 bases in frame from base 1. CDR1 and CDR2 (SEHNR, FQNEAQ) derive from the germline V gene (reference sequence).